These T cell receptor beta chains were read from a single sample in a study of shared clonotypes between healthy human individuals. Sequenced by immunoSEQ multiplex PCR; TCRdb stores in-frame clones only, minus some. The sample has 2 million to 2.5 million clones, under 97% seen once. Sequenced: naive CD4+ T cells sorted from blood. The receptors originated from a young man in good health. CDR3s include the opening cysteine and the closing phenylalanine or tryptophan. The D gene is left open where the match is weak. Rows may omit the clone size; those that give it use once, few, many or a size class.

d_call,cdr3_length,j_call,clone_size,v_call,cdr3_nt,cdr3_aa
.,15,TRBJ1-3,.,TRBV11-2,TGTGCCAGCAGCTTAGAGGGGAGAGGTGGAAACACCATATATTTT,CASSLEGRGGNTIYF
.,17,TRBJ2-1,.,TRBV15,TGTGCCACCAGCAGAGATCGGACTGGCAGTCCCTACAATGAGCAGTTCTTC,CATSRDRTGSPYNEQFF
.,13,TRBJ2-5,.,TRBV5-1,TGCGCCAGCAGCCACGGACAGAAAGAGACCCAGTACTTC,CASSHGQKETQYF
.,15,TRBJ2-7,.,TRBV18,TGTGCCAGCTCAGCCCCCCAAGGGGAGTCCTACGAGCAGTACTTC,CASSAPQGESYEQYF
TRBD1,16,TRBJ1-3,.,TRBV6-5,TGTGCCAGCAGTTCCGAGGGACAGGGCTCTGGAAACACCATATATTTT,CASSSEGQGSGNTIYF
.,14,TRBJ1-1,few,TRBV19,TGTGCCAGTAGTATACAGGGGTCGAACACTGAAGCTTTCTTT,CASSIQGSNTEAFF
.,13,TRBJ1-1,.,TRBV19,TGTGCCAGTAGTATAAGTAGGGGGGAGGTGGCTTTCTTT,CASSISRGEVAFF
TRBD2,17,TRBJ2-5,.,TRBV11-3,TGTGCCAGCAGCCCTCCCTGGCGGGGGACTCCCCAAGAGACCCAGTACTTC,CASSPPWRGTPQETQYF
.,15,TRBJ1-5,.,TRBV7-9,TGTGCCAGCAGCTCAGGGCCCGGGGGCAATCAGCCCCAGCATTTT,CASSSGPGGNQPQHF
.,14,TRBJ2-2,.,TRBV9,TGTGCCAGCAGCGCGGACAGTTGGAGCTGGGAGCTGTTTTTT,CASSADSWSWELFF
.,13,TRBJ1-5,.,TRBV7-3,TGTGCCAGCAGCTTAGACAGTAATCAGCCCCAGCATTTT,CASSLDSNQPQHF
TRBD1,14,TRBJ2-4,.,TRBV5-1,TGCGCCAGCAGCCCGGGGACAGGGTGGGACATTCAGTACTTC,CASSPGTGWDIQYF
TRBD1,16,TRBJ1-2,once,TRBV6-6,TGTGCCAGCAGTTACTCGGGACAGGGGGCTCGCTATGGCTACACCTTC,CASSYSGQGARYGYTF
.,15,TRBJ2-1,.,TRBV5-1,TGCGCCAGCAGCTCCGGGACGGGAAGTCTAGATGAGCAGTTCTTC,CASSSGTGSLDEQFF
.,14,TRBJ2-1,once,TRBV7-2,TGTGCCAGCAGCTTAGCTCAGGTCCAGAATGAGCAGTTCTTC,CASSLAQVQNEQFF
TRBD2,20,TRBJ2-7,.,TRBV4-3,TGCGCCAGCAGCCAAGCCCCAGGCACCAGCGGGAGGTCGAGCTCCTACGAGCAGTACTTC,CASSQAPGTSGRSSSYEQYF
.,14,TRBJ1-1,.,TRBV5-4,TGTGCCAGCAGCTTGGGAGGGGTCGACACTGAAGCTTTCTTT,CASSLGGVDTEAFF
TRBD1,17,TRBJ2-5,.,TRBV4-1,TGCGCCAGCAGCCAAGGGACAGGGGGGACGTGGTCGTCGACCCAGTACTTC,CASSQGTGGTWSSTQYF
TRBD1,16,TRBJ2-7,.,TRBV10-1,TGCGCCAGCAGTCCCGGGACAGGGGCCAAATTTTACGAGCAGTACTTC,CASSPGTGAKFYEQYF
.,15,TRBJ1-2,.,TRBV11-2,TGTGCCAGCAGCCCCGGGACGGATCTTGGGTATGGCTACACCTTC,CASSPGTDLGYGYTF
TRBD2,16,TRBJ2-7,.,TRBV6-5,TGTGCCAGCAGTTCCTTACTAGCGGGAGGGCCCTACGAGCAGTACTTC,CASSSLLAGGPYEQYF